Shown below are 23 T cell receptor beta chains from a single sample sequenced in a study of OX40 agonist ivuxolimab in advanced cancers. Here immunoSEQ multiplex PCR was the method, and the copy in TCRdb shows in-frame clones only, minus some. Of about 69,000 clones in the sample, just over 90% were seen once. The starting material was CD4+ or CD8+ T cells sorted from blood, obtained in a trial of the OX40 agonist ivuxolimab. These receptors came from an adult with an advanced solid tumor such as melanoma, head and neck, liver or kidney cancer.

The genes are TRBV9 and TRBJ2-1; D gene ambiguous. Germline CDR1 SGDLS, CDR2 YYNGEE. V was clipped by 3 bases and J by 8 bases, with 6 bases between them. This CDR3 has 11 amino acids. CDR3 coding DNA: TGTGCCAGCAGCGCTCGGGATGAGCAGTTCTTC. It yields the protein CASSARDEQFF.

The chain links TRBV6-6 to TRBJ2-3, with D perhaps matching TRBD1 or TRBD2 (7 bases each). Trimming left V 1 base short and J 3 bases short, with 11 bases between. Germline V gives CDR1 MNHNY, CDR2 SVGAGI (reference sequence). This CDR3 is built from 15 residues. CDR3 bases: TGTGCCAGCAGTTACTTCAGGGGGGGGACAGATACGCAGTATTTT. Its translation is CASSYFRGGTDTQYF.

The chain carries TRBV23-1 and TRBJ2-7; the match to TRBD1 covers 9 bases. TRBV23-1 is marked as an open reading frame, function uncertain. The V segment lost 4 bases and the J segment 0 bases; nucleotides outside the gene matches: 7. The CDR3 loop spans 16 amino acids. The CDR3 DNA reads TGCGCCAGCAGTCCCGGGACAGGGCCCACCTCCTACGAGCAGTACTTC. Translating it yields CASSPGTGPTSYEQYF.

The V and J genes are TRBV28 and TRBJ2-5; TRBD1 might be the D (5 bases). The CDR3 length is 13 residues. Trimming removed 7 bases from V and 4 bases from J, with 13 bases in between. The germline V gene encodes CDR1 MDHEN and CDR2 SYDVKM. CDR3 sequence (DNA): TGTGCCAGCAATGGACACCTCGGAGAGACCCAGTACTTC. This codes for CASNGHLGETQYF.

The count of this clone is one. This sequence joins TRBV10-1 and TRBJ1-5; TRBD1 matches 7 bases. Germline trimming cut 8 bases from V and 2 bases from J; bases unmatched to any gene: 6. The CDR3 extends over 14 amino acids. Germline V gene sequence: CDR1 WNHNN, CDR2 SYGVQD (reference sequence). Here the CDR3 DNA reads TGCGCCAGCGCGACAGGGCTCGGCAATCAGCCCCAGCATTTT. Its protein product is CASATGLGNQPQHF.

This chain uses TRBV28 with TRBJ2-7; D not certain. Trimming shortened V by 3 bases and J by 7 bases, and 13 bases separated the two germline ends. The CDR3 runs 13 residues. Germline lookup yields CDR1 MDHEN and CDR2 SYDVKM. The CDR3 DNA sequence: TGTGCCAGCAGTTTGGCTAGTTCGCGTGAGCAGTACTTC. This codes for CASSLASSREQYF.

V gene TRBV30 combines with J gene TRBJ2-6; D remains ambiguous. The germline V and J ends were trimmed by 1 base and 12 bases, with 10 bases remaining between them. The CDR3 runs 12 residues. CDR1 and CDR2 (germline): GTSNPN, SVGIG (reference sequence). DNA for the CDR3: TGTGCCTGGAGTGCCCCCGATGGCGTCCTGACTTTC. It yields the protein CAWSAPDGVLTF.

The J gene is TRBJ2-2, the V gene TRBV7-8; D unresolved. Germline-derived CDR1 and CDR2 are SGHVS and FQNEAQ. The CDR3 extends over 16 amino acids. V was shortened by 0 bases and J by 1 base, with 9 bases between the two germline ends. CDR3 nucleotide sequence: TGTGCCAGCAGCTTAGCTCCAGCTCAGAACACCGGGGAGCTGTTTTTT. The encoded protein is CASSLAPAQNTGELFF.

The V call is TRBV5-6, the J call TRBJ2-5, with D perhaps matching TRBD1 or TRBD2 (5 bases each). The V gene's germline CDR1 is SGHDT and CDR2 YYEEEE. CDR3 length: 13 amino acids. Trimming left V 2 bases short and J 4 bases short, with 9 bases between. The CDR3 DNA reads as TGTGCCAGCAGCTTCTGGGGGTTAGAGACCCAGTACTTC. Translating it yields CASSFWGLETQYF. Together with reference TRBV5-6 and TRBJ2-5, the CDR3 gives the full variable domain: DAGVTQSPTHLIKTRGQQVTLRCSPKSGHDTVSWYQQALGQGPQFIFQYYEEEERQRGNFPDRFSGHQFPNYSSELNVNALLLGDSALYLCASSFWGLETQYFGPGTRLLVL.

V gene TRBV7-9 combines with J gene TRBJ2-3; no definite D call. This CDR3 is built from 14 residues. The germline CDR1 and CDR2 sequences are SEHNR and FQNEAQ (reference sequence). Between the trimmed V and J ends, which lost 5 bases and 3 bases, there was a span of 12 bases. The CDR3 reads CASSPGLMTDTQYF. The DNA of the CDR3 is TGTGCCAGCAGCCCGGGCCTTATGACAGATACGCAGTATTTT.

This rearrangement joins TRBV5-1 to TRBJ2-1, with D uncertain. This CDR3 has 14 residues. V was shortened by 0 bases and J by 5 bases, with 9 bases between the two germline ends. In germline, CDR1 is SGHRS, CDR2 YFSETQ. The CDR3 sequence is CASSLEGRNNEQFF. As DNA, the CDR3 is TGCGCCAGCAGCTTGGAGGGCAGGAACAATGAGCAGTTCTTC.

This sequence joins TRBV11-2 and TRBJ1-3, with D uncertain. The CDR3 is 14 residues long. The V gene lost 3 bases and the J gene lost 0 bases, with 6 bases spanning the gap. Germline V gene data show CDR1 as SGHAT and CDR2 as FQNNGV. This CDR3 reads CASSLGFSGNTIYF. The CDR3 DNA sequence: TGTGCCAGCAGCTTGGGCTTCTCTGGAAACACCATATATTTT.

The gene calls are TRBV5-8 and TRBJ1-5, with D hard to call. The germline CDR1 and CDR2 sequences are SGHTS and YDEGEE. V was clipped by 10 bases and J by 1 base, with 18 bases between them. This CDR3 region has 15 residues. CDR3 nucleotides: TGTGCCGGAGGTCGGCTGGGAAGAAGCAATCAGCCCCAGCATTTT. Translated, it gives CAGGRLGRSNQPQHF. The whole variable domain, filled in from reference TRBV5-8 and TRBJ1-5, reads EAGVTQSPTHLIKTRGQQATLRCSPISGHTSVYWYQQALGLGLQFLLWYDEGEERNRGNFPPRFSGRQFPNYSSELNVNALELEDSALYLCAGGRLGRSNQPQHFGDGTRLSIL.

This clone was detected only once. The rearrangement uses TRBV2 and TRBJ2-5; D is perhaps TRBD2 (6 bases). Germline V gene data show CDR1 as SNHLY and CDR2 as FYNNEI. Trimming removed 4 bases at V and 4 bases at J, with 13 bases between. The CDR3 extends over 14 amino acids. The CDR3 loop is CASSGLTSSETQYF. The CDR3 bases are TGTGCCAGCAGTGGCCTGACTAGTTCAGAGACCCAGTACTTC.

The J gene is TRBJ1-2, the V gene TRBV25-1, with a weak D call TRBD1 (5 bases). V was trimmed by 2 bases and J by 4 bases, leaving 11 bases between them. The CDR3 is made up of 14 amino acids. Per the germline V gene, CDR1 is MGHDK and CDR2 is SYGVNS. The CDR3 sequence: CASSERGGGYGYTF. CDR3 DNA sequence: TGTGCCAGCAGTGAAAGGGGCGGGGGCTATGGCTACACCTTC.

The chain is built from TRBV6-5 and TRBJ1-5; 7 positions match TRBD1. The CDR3 consists of 14 residues. The germline V gene has CDR1 MNHEY and CDR2 SVGAGI. Trimming removed 6 bases from V and 2 bases from J; junction bases left unmatched: 4. The CDR3 protein is CASSSDRGNQPQHF. The CDR3 DNA reads TGTGCCAGCAGCTCAGACAGGGGCAATCAGCCCCAGCATTTT.

This sequence joins TRBV5-6 and TRBJ2-7; weak D call: TRBD1 (8 bases). The CDR3 runs to 16 residues. CDR1 and CDR2 (germline): SGHDT, YYEEEE. V was pared by 6 bases and J by 4 bases, with 23 bases between. The CDR3 reads CASNIGGTGRAYEQYF. CDR3 in DNA: TGTGCCAGCAACATCGGGGGGACAGGTAGGGCTTACGAGCAGTACTTC.

The chain combines TRBV19 with TRBJ1-1, with D possibly matching TRBD1 (6 bases). V lost 6 bases to trimming and J lost 1 base, with 12 bases between them. CDR1 is LNHDA, CDR2 SQIVND, per germline (reference sequence). The CDR3 consists of 14 residues. The CDR3 loop reads CASSLDSQNTEAFF. The CDR3 DNA reads as TGTGCCAGTAGCCTGGACAGCCAGAACACTGAAGCTTTCTTT.

This clone was seen a few times. The V call is TRBV2, the J call TRBJ2-4, with 8 bases matching TRBD1. This CDR3 is built from 18 residues. Germline V CDR1 and CDR2: SNHLY, FYNNEI. V lost 5 bases and J lost 1; bases outside the gene matches: 13. CDR3 sequence reads: CASSSRGPTLGAKNIQYF. In DNA, the CDR3 is TGTGCCAGCAGTTCCAGGGGGCCCACTCTCGGGGCCAAAAACATTCAGTACTTC.

This clone showed up just once. This chain connects TRBV15 to TRBJ2-7; D is undetermined. Germline values: CDR1 LNHNV, CDR2 YYDKDF (reference sequence). The CDR3 consists of 14 residues. Trimming removed 8 bases from V and 2 bases from J, with 16 bases in between. The CDR3 here is CATSIMGNPYEQYF. Written as DNA, the CDR3 is TGTGCCACCTCAATCATGGGGAACCCCTACGAGCAGTACTTC.

This sequence joins TRBV14 and TRBJ2-1; tentative D call: TRBD1 (7 bases). The CDR3 spans 16 residues. Germline values: CDR1 SGHDN, CDR2 FVKESK. V lost 3 bases and J lost 3, with 15 bases in between. This CDR3 reads CASSQGGQPNYNEQFF. The DNA for the CDR3 is TGTGCCAGCAGCCAGGGGGGACAGCCGAACTACAATGAGCAGTTCTTC. Based on the CDR3 plus reference TRBV14 and TRBJ2-1, the full variable domain is EAGVTQFPSHSVIEKGQTVTLRCDPISGHDNLYWYRRVMGKEIKFLLHFVKESKQDESGMPNNRFLAERTGGTYSTLKVQPAELEDSGVYFCASSQGGQPNYNEQFFGPGTRLTVL.

This rearrangement joins TRBV5-4 to TRBJ1-6; TRBD1 is a possible D gene (5 bases). Germline CDR1 SGHNT, CDR2 YYREEE (reference sequence). V was pared by 5 bases and J by 5 bases, with 14 bases between. This CDR3 region has 15 residues. The CDR3: CASRLGTANNSPLHF. CDR3 sequence (DNA): TGTGCCAGCAGGCTTGGGACGGCGAATAATTCACCCCTCCACTTT.

The V gene is TRBV19, the J gene TRBJ1-1; TRBD1 is a possible D gene (6 bases). The V end lost 5 bases, the J end lost 0 bases, and 10 bases lay between the germline ends. Per the germline V gene, CDR1 is LNHDA and CDR2 is SQIVND (reference sequence). The CDR3 runs to 14 residues. The CDR3 region is CASSGGTLNTEAFF. CDR3 nucleotides: TGTGCCAGTAGTGGCGGGACACTGAACACTGAAGCTTTCTTT.